Presented here are 20 T cell receptor beta chains from one specimen sequenced in a study of response to subunit inactivated influenza vaccine (dated by TCRdb to the late 2010s). The library was made by RT-PCR. Sequencing instrument: Illumina HiSeq 2500. Using fastp at Q25 and MiXCR, TCRdb reprocessed the public reads and kept productive beta chains. All rows with the same CDR3 protein become a single entry with the most common DNA and genes. For this sample the table gives 600,000 to 850,000 distinct CDR3 sequences, of which about 14% were detected only once. The leading ten clones occupy 7.5% to 9% of the sample. The sample was PBMCs from blood, taken 14 to 15 days before vaccination. The source of these receptors is a man aged 45 to 65 who received an inactivated influenza vaccine. Donor details come from another sample of the same person, matched by shared clones.

This clonotype was seen only a few times. The J gene is TRBJ2-7, the V gene TRBV3-1, with D possibly TRBD2 on 6 matching bases. V was clipped by 4 bases and J by 4 bases, with 14 bases between them. In germline, CDR1 is LGHDT, CDR2 YNNKEL (reference sequence). This CDR3 is built from 14 residues. In nucleotides, the CDR3 is TGTGCCAGCAGCCCCGGGGGAAAAGTTTACGAGCAGTACTTC. It translates to CASSPGGKVYEQYF.

The rearrangement links TRBV6-2 or TRBV6-3 to TRBJ2-7, with 9 bases identical to TRBD2. Germline values: CDR1 MNHEY, CDR2 SVGEGT. Trimming cost V 2 bases and J 0 bases; bases outside gene matches: 11. This CDR3 comprises 18 residues. CDR3 amino acids: CASSYRERASGTSYEQYF. The DNA for the CDR3 is TGTGCCAGCAGTTACCGAGAAAGGGCTAGCGGGACCTCCTACGAGCAGTACTTC.

At least ten counts were recorded for this clonotype. The chain combines TRBV14 with TRBJ2-1; D tentatively reads TRBD1 or TRBD2 (6 bases each). Trimming left V 4 bases short and J 9 bases short, with 13 bases between. The CDR3 contains 13 residues. Germline V CDR1 and CDR2: SGHDN, FVKESK. The CDR3 coding sequence is TGTGCCAGCAGCCGATTCAGGGGAGGTGAGCAGTTCTTC. Encoded protein: CASSRFRGGEQFF.

The rearrangement joins TRBV7-2 to TRBJ1-6; tentative D call: TRBD1 (5 bases). Germline CDR1 SGHTA, CDR2 FQGNSA. The V gene lost 3 bases and the J gene lost 7 bases, with 10 bases spanning the gap. The CDR3 is 14 residues long. The CDR3 loop is CASSLGPQNSPLHF. The CDR3 nucleotides are TGTGCCAGCAGCTTGGGACCCCAGAATTCACCCCTCCACTTT.

This clonotype came up many times. The chain joins TRBV12-3 or TRBV12-4 to TRBJ1-5; D is perhaps TRBD1 (6 bases). Trimming removed 5 bases from V and 8 bases from J, with 16 bases in between. This CDR3 is 14 amino acids long. The CDR3 bases are TGTGCCAGCAGTGCTGTCTTGGAGGGGGAGCCCCAGCATTTT. Amino acid sequence: CASSAVLEGEPQHF.

In nucleotides, the CDR3 is TGCGCCAGCAGCCTGTGCACAGGCCCTAGGGGGAACACTGAAGCTTTCTTT. Protein: CASSLCTGPRGNTEAFF. The gene calls are TRBV5-1 and TRBJ1-1, with D possibly matching TRBD1 (5 bases). This CDR3 has 17 amino acids. Germline loops: CDR1 SGHRS, CDR2 YFSETQ. V was pared by 4 bases and J by 1 base, with 20 bases between.

This clonotype was observed a handful of times. CDR3 in amino acids: CATSNGARVNEQFF. In DNA form, the CDR3 reads TGTGCCACCAGCAACGGGGCACGTGTCAATGAGCAGTTCTTC. The chain joins TRBV15 to TRBJ2-1; D tentatively fits TRBD1 or TRBD2 (5 bases each). The germline V gene encodes CDR1 LNHNV and CDR2 YYDKDF (reference sequence). The CDR3 has 14 amino acids. The V end was cut by 4 bases, the J end by 6 bases, with 13 bases between.

This clonotype appeared a few times. The V and J genes are TRBV3-1 and TRBJ2-2; 8 positions agree with TRBD2. CDR3 length: 16 residues. V was pared by 1 base and J by 3 bases, with 4 bases of the junction left unmatched. Germline CDR1 is LGHDT and CDR2 is YNNKEL (reference sequence). CDR3 amino acids: CASSQAWRGDTGELFF. The CDR3 nucleotides read TGTGCCAGCAGCCAAGCCTGGCGGGGGGACACCGGGGAGCTGTTTTTT.

The chain recombines TRBV7-2 with TRBJ2-5, with 10 bases matching TRBD2. From germline, CDR1 is SGHTA and CDR2 FQGNSA. CDR3 length equals 16 residues. The ends lost 2 bases at V and 0 bases at J; junction bases unmatched: 3. CDR3 DNA sequence: TGTGCCAGCAGCTTAATAGCGGGAGGCCACCAAGAGACCCAGTACTTC. It encodes CASSLIAGGHQETQYF. Combining the CDR3 with reference TRBV7-2 and TRBJ2-5 gives the whole variable domain GAGVSQSPSNKVTEKGKDVELRCDPISGHTALYWYRQSLGQGLEFLIYFQGNSAPDKSGLPSDRFSAERTGGSVSTLTIQRTQQEDSAVYLCASSLIAGGHQETQYFGPGTRLLVL.

The V and J genes are TRBV7-2 and TRBJ2-1, with TRBD2 identical over 11 bases. Germline trimming cut 5 bases from V and 7 bases from J; bases unmatched to any gene: 13. The CDR3 length is 17 residues. Germline V CDR1 and CDR2: SGHTA, FQGNSA. The CDR3 protein is CASSQKVAGGPRNEQFF. The DNA of the CDR3 is TGTGCCAGCAGCCAAAAGGTAGCGGGAGGGCCCAGAAATGAGCAGTTCTTC. The whole variable domain, filled in from reference TRBV7-2 and TRBJ2-1, reads GAGVSQSPSNKVTEKGKDVELRCDPISGHTALYWYRQSLGQGLEFLIYFQGNSAPDKSGLPSDRFSAERTGGSVSTLTIQRTQQEDSAVYLCASSQKVAGGPRNEQFFGPGTRLTVL.

This clonotype was picked up a small number of times. V and J are TRBV18 and TRBJ1-6, with D possibly being TRBD1 (5 bases). The V gene lost 5 bases and the J gene lost 7 bases, with 15 bases spanning the gap. The CDR3 has 15 residues. Germline V gives CDR1 KGHSH, CDR2 LQKENI. CDR3 sequence: CASSATESGNSPLHF. CDR3 in DNA: TGTGCCAGCTCAGCGACAGAGTCGGGGAATTCACCCCTCCACTTT.

This clonotype has just a few counts. The CDR3 DNA sequence: TGTGCCAGCAGCGTAGCTACCTGGGGCGACGAGCAGTACTTC. Translated, it gives CASSVATWGDEQYF. The V gene is TRBV9, the J gene TRBJ2-7, with D possibly TRBD1 on 5 matching bases. The CDR3 consists of 14 residues. The V gene lost 0 bases and the J gene lost 5 bases, with 12 bases spanning the gap. Looked up from germline, CDR1 is SGDLS and CDR2 is YYNGEE.

The chain employs TRBV6-1 and TRBJ2-1; possibly TRBD1 for D (6 bases). Germline V CDR1 and CDR2: MNHNS, SASEGT. The CDR3 is 16 amino acids. V lost 6 bases and J 7 bases, leaving 22 bases between the germline ends. The CDR3 DNA is TGTGCCAGCAGGGCACAGGGATTCCAGTCGTGGAATGAGCAGTTCTTC. This translates into CASRAQGFQSWNEQFF.

This clonotype appeared once. The rearrangement links TRBV25-1 to TRBJ1-1; D ambiguous. Germline V gene lookup returns CDR1 MGHDK and CDR2 SYGVNS. The ends were cut back, 3 bases at V and 0 bases at J, with 11 bases in the middle. CDR3 length: 15 amino acids. CDR3 amino acids: CASSDSRLLNTEAFF. CDR3 coding DNA: TGTGCCAGCAGTGATTCCAGGCTCTTGAACACTGAAGCTTTCTTT.

The CDR3 protein is CATSSSASSYNEQFF. The CDR3 nucleotides are TGTGCCACCAGCAGTAGCGCGAGCTCCTACAATGAGCAGTTCTTC. The genes are TRBV15 and TRBJ2-1; D may be TRBD2 (5 bases). Trimming shortened V by 3 bases and J by 0 bases, and 9 bases separated the two germline ends. This CDR3 contains 15 residues. Germline values: CDR1 LNHNV, CDR2 YYDKDF (reference sequence).

The V call is TRBV11-2, the J call TRBJ2-7, with D possibly matching TRBD2 (5 bases). V was clipped by 8 bases and J by 7 bases, with 21 bases between them. The CDR3 sequence is 14 residues long. The V gene's germline CDR1 is SGHAT and CDR2 FQNNGV. CDR3 bases: TGTGCCAGCGGTACCAAGCGGAGCGATGGAGAGCAGTACTTC. Translating gives CASGTKRSDGEQYF.

The rearrangement uses TRBV6-1 and TRBJ2-1, with TRBD2 matching 10 bases. The CDR3 has 15 residues. J gave up 10 bases and V 6 bases, and 12 bases lay outside the gene matches. Per germline, CDR1 MNHNS and CDR2 SASEGT. CDR3 residues: CASRGASGRLEEQFF. The CDR3 DNA follows: TGTGCCAGCAGGGGGGCTAGCGGGAGACTAGAAGAGCAGTTCTTC.

This clonotype occurred a few times. The rearrangement links TRBV20-1 to TRBJ1-5, with TRBD1 identical over 7 bases. The CDR3 runs 15 residues. Germline V CDR1 and CDR2: DFQATT, SNEGSKA (reference sequence). V lost 7 bases, J lost 6 bases, and 15 bases stayed unmatched. DNA of the CDR3: TGCAGTGTGTCCTTAGCCAGGGGGTCAGGTCAGCCCCAGCATTTT. It yields the protein CSVSLARGSGQPQHF.

The rearrangement links TRBV20-1 to TRBJ2-5; 10 nucleotides match TRBD2. This CDR3 is 15 amino acids long. With 0 bases clipped from V and 6 bases from J, the junction kept 7 bases outside the gene matches. Germline CDR1 DFQATT, CDR2 SNEGSKA (reference sequence). DNA of the CDR3: TGCAGTGCTAGAGAGGCTAGCGGGAGTTTGAAGACCCAGTACTTC. Translating it yields CSAREASGSLKTQYF.

The V call is TRBV10-3, the J call TRBJ2-1; a possible D gene is TRBD2 (6 bases). Trimming cost V 4 bases and J 0 bases, with 16 bases left between them. Germline V gives CDR1 ENHRY, CDR2 SYGVKD. The CDR3 has 17 amino acids. The CDR3 reads CAISALDAGSSYNEQFF. For the CDR3, the DNA is TGTGCCATCAGTGCGTTAGATGCGGGAAGCTCCTACAATGAGCAGTTCTTC.